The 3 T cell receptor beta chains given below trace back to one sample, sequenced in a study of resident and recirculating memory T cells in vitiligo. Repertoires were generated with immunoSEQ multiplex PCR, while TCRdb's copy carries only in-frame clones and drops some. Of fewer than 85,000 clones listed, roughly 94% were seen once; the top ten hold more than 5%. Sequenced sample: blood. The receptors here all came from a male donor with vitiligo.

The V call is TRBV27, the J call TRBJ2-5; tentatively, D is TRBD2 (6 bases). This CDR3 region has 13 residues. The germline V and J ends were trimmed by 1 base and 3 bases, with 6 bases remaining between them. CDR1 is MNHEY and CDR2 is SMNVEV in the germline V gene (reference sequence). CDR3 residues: CASSLWGEETQYF. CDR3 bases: TGTGCCAGCAGTTTATGGGGGGAAGAGACCCAGTACTTC.

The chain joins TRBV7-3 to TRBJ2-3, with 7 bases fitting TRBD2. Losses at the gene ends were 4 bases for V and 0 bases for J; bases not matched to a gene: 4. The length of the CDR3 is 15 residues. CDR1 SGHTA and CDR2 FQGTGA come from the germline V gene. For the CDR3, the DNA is TGTGCCAGCAGCTCCCATAGCGGGAGCACAGATACGCAGTATTTT. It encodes CASSSHSGSTDTQYF.

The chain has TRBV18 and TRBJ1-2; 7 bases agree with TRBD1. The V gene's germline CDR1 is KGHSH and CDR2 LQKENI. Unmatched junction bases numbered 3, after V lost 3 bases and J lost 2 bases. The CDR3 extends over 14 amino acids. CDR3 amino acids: CASSPLGQNYGYTF. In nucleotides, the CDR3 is TGTGCCAGCTCACCTTTGGGACAGAACTATGGCTACACCTTC.